This TCR beta chain came from a study of cytomegalovirus exposure and HLA in healthy donors. A multiplex PCR was run with 60 Vbeta primers and 13 Jbeta primers. As processed by the authors: Counted up in a later analysis, unique TCR beta chains came to roughly 80 million, with around 11 million shared. This table comes from immunoSEQ multiplex PCR, and its TCRdb copy is limited to in-frame clones, with some not included. That table furnishes V, J and clone size, whereas the DNA furnished D and trimming. The sample lists over 200,000 clones, 82% occurring once. The CDR3 extends over 16 amino acids. Germline values: CDR1 SGHKS, CDR2 YYEKEE (reference sequence). The V gene end was trimmed by 0 bases and the J gene end by 3 bases; junction bases not matched to a gene: 7.

Sequencing used PBMCs. The sequence derives from a woman aged 35 to 49 in good health and CMV-seropositive. The chain carries TRBV5-5 and TRBJ2-3; 7 positions match TRBD2. The CDR3 DNA reads as TGTGCCAGCAGCTTGGTGGGGGGGGTTTATACAGATACGCAGTATTTT. Its protein product is CASSLVGGVYTDTQYF.